These 3 T cell receptor beta chains came from one sample sequenced in a study of cytomegalovirus exposure and HLA in healthy donors. The PCR had 60 Vbeta and 13 Jbeta primers. Produced via immunoSEQ multiplex PCR; TCRdb's table is partial and in-frame only. Here the sample spans 100,000 to 150,000 clones, 70% to 80% being singletons. The sample comprised PBMCs. All receptors come from a man aged 45-60 years in good health and CMV-seronegative.

This sequence joins TRBV19 and TRBJ1-5; 7 bases align to TRBD1. This CDR3 comprises 12 residues. Germline CDR1 reads LNHDA; CDR2 reads SQIVND (reference sequence). J lost 6 bases, V lost 7 bases, and 3 bases had no gene match. In DNA, the CDR3 is TGTGCCAGTACAGGGGGAGGTCAGCCCCAGCATTTT. Residues: CASTGGGQPQHF.

The chain joins TRBV7-9 to TRBJ1-2; a possible D gene is TRBD1 (5 bases). Germline loops: CDR1 SEHNR, CDR2 FQNEAQ (reference sequence). The CDR3 extends over 13 amino acids. Trimming left V 6 bases short and J 5 bases short, with 13 bases between. CDR3 DNA: TGTGCCAGCAGTCAAGACAGCAATTATGGCTACACCTTC. Encoded protein: CASSQDSNYGYTF.

This rearrangement joins TRBV4-1 to TRBJ2-1, with a weak D call TRBD2 (6 bases). V lost 4 bases, J lost 8 bases, and 18 bases lay in between. There are 15 residues in the CDR3. Germline V CDR1 and CDR2: MGHRA, YSYEKL. The CDR3 bases are TGCGCCAGCAGCCCTCGACTAGTCGGGTCCTATGAGCAGTTCTTC. This encodes CASSPRLVGSYEQFF.